The sample holds one count of the clone carrying this T cell receptor beta chain. The antigen is unknown. The sample holds other DNA sequences that translate to the same CDR3. Generated by immunoSEQ multiplex PCR, the TCRdb table keeps only in-frame clones and is missing some. The top ten hold 0.1% to 0.15% of the sample, which has around 2,000,000 clones, about 95% seen once. This specimen comes from a study of shared clonotypes between healthy human individuals. The study, taken as a whole, reports: Some clonotypes were shared by all four sorted-subset donors, while others were not shared. The non-shared ones had lower generation probabilities than the shared ones.

V lost 5 bases to trimming and J lost 2 bases; unmatched junction nucleotides: 8. This CDR3 is 15 amino acids long. Germline V gives CDR1 MDHEN, CDR2 SYDVKM. Sequenced: naive CD4+ T cells sorted from blood. Subset: CD45RA+ positively selected. This sequence was found in a man between 18 and 35 years old in good health. The rearrangement joins TRBV28 to TRBJ2-7; 8 bases are shared with TRBD1. This CDR3 reads CASSLSGTGAYEQYF. CDR3 in DNA: TGTGCCAGCAGTCTCTCCGGGACAGGAGCCTACGAGCAGTACTTC.